This T cell receptor (beta chain) was sequenced for a study of T cell changes during pregnancy in multiple sclerosis. Method: immunoSEQ multiplex PCR; TCRdb's copy keeps in-frame clones and lacks some. Here the sample spans 91,000 or so clones, roughly 92% being singletons. Germline-derived CDR1 and CDR2 are SGHVS and FNYEAQ. There are 17 residues in the CDR3. V was pared by 4 bases and J by 1 base, with 20 bases between. The sequenced sample was peripheral blood, obtained after pregnancy. The TCR comes from a female donor with multiple sclerosis, enrolled in a pregnancy study. This chain links TRBV7-6 with TRBJ2-7; a possible D gene is TRBD2 (7 bases). This CDR3 reads CASSSAAGGRRSYEQYF. CDR3 DNA sequence: TGTGCCAGCAGCTCGGCGGCCGGGGGGCGCAGATCCTACGAGCAGTACTTC.